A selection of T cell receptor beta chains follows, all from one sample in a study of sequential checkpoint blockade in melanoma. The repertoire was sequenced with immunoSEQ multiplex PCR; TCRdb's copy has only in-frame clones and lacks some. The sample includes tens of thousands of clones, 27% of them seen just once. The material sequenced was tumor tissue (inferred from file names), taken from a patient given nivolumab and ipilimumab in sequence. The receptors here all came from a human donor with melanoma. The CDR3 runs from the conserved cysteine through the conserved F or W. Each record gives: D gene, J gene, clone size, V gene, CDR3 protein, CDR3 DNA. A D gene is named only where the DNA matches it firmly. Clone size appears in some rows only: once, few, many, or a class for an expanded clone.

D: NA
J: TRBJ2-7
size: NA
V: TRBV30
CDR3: CAWSVDSTYEQYF
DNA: TGTGCCTGGAGTGTGGACTCAACCTACGAGCAGTACTTC

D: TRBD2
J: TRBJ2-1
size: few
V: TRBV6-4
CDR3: CASTESGSGRDNEQFF
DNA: TGTGCCAGCACCGAAAGTGGTAGCGGGAGGGACAATGAGCAGTTCTTC

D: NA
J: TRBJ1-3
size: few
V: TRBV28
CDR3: CASYRRSSGNTIYF
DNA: TGTGCCAGCTATAGACGGTCCTCTGGAAACACCATATATTTT

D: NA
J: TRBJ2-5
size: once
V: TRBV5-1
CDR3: CASSLERGDETQYF
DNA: TGCGCCAGCAGCCTCGAGAGGGGGGACGAGACCCAGTACTTC

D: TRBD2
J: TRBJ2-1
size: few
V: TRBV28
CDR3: CASSSTSDIAGVTYNEQFF
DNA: TGTGCCAGCAGTTCTACCTCAGATATAGCGGGAGTCACCTACAATGAGCAGTTCTTC

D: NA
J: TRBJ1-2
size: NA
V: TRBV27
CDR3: CASSLSGGQGYGYTF
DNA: TGTGCCAGCAGTTTATCTGGGGGGCAGGGCTATGGCTACACCTTC

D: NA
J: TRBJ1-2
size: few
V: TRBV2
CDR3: CASSVEGGWVYGYTF
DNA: TGTGCCAGCAGCGTAGAGGGCGGATGGGTCTATGGCTACACCTTC

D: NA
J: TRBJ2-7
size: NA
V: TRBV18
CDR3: CASSPQAHEQYF
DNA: TGTGCCAGCTCACCACAGGCCCACGAGCAGTACTTC

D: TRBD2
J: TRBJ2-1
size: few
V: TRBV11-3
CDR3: CASSLGGLTYNEQFF
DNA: TGTGCCAGCAGCTTGGGGGGGTTAACTTACAATGAGCAGTTCTTC

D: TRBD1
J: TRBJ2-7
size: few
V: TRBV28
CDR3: CASSLPGTGPYEQYF
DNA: TGTGCCAGCAGCCTTCCGGGGACAGGGCCCTACGAGCAGTACTTC

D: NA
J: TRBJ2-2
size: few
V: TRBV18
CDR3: CASSPTTWQGGGELFF
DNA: TGTGCCAGCTCACCGACTACTTGGCAGGGCGGCGGGGAGCTGTTTTTT

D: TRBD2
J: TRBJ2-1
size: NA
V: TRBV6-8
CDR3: CASRLLAGGPNEQFF
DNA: TGTGCCAGCAGACTACTAGCGGGGGGGCCCAATGAGCAGTTCTTC

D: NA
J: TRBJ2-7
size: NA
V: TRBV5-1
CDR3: CASSLTAVTYEQYF
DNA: TGCGCCAGCAGCTTGACCGCCGTTACCTACGAGCAGTACTTC

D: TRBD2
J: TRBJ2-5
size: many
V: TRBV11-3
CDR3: CASSLGSGAGQETQYF
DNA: TGTGCCAGCAGCTTAGGTAGCGGGGCCGGGCAAGAGACCCAGTACTTC

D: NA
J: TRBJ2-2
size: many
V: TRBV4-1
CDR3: CASSQDSAAKTGELFF
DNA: TGCGCCAGCAGCCAAGACTCGGCAGCTAAGACCGGGGAGCTGTTTTTT